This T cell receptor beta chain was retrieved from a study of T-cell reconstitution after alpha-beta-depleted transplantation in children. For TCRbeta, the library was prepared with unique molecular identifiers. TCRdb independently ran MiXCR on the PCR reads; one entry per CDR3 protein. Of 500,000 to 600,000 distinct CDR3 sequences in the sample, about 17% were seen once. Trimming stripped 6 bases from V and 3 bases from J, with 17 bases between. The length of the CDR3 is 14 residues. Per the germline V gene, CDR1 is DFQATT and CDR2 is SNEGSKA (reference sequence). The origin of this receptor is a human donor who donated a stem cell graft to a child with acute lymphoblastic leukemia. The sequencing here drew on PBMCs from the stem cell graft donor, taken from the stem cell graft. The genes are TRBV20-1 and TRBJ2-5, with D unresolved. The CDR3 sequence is CSAGKALNEETQYF. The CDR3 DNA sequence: TGCAGTGCCGGCAAAGCGCTGAACGAAGAGACCCAGTACTTC.